What follows are 20 T cell receptor beta chains derived from one specimen sequenced in a study of T cells in Graves' hyperthyroidism and ophthalmopathy. RNA transcripts yielded amplified TCR beta CDR3 regions. The TCR CDR3 was amplified in a first-round RT-PCR using the HTBI primer set. TCRdb fed the multiplex PCR reads into MiXCR, producing one record per CDR3 protein. The repertoire includes about 320,000 distinct CDR3 sequences, 15% to 20% of them detected once, and approximately 33% sits in the top ten. Material: blood. These TCRs come from a man aged 30 to 39 with Graves' hyperthyroidism.

As concerns this clonotype: This may be a read error, as it is one base from a much larger clone. This likely comes from a read error, as the CDR3 has no conserved phenylalanine or tryptophan at its end. The chain employs TRBV11-2 and TRBJ2-1, with 9 bases identical to TRBD2. Germline CDR1 SGHAT, CDR2 FQNNGV. With 4 bases clipped from V and 6 bases from J, the junction kept 4 bases outside the gene matches. There are 14 residues in the CDR3. CDR3 loop: CASSSIAGVNEQFL. The CDR3 DNA reads as TGTGCCAGCAGCTCCATAGCGGGAGTCAATGAGCAGTTCCTC.

This clonotype has at least ten counts. This chain links TRBV28 with TRBJ1-4; D is uncertain. The CDR3 runs 13 residues. Germline CDR1 is MDHEN and CDR2 is SYDVKM. Trimming removed 8 bases at V and 4 bases at J, with 11 bases between. The CDR3 DNA is TGTGCCAGCCGAAGAGCTATTAATGAAAAACTGTTTTTT. This translates into CASRRAINEKLFF.

The chain recombines TRBV9 with TRBJ2-1; TRBD2 agrees at 11 bases. The CDR3 is made up of 20 amino acids. Germline values: CDR1 SGDLS, CDR2 YYNGEE. J was trimmed by 8 bases and V by 0 bases; bases with no gene match: 19. Here the CDR3 DNA reads TGTGCCAGCAGCGTAGGGAGGTGGGCTAGCGGGAGGACGAGGGGGGATGAGCAGTTCTTC. Protein sequence: CASSVGRWASGRTRGDEQFF.

This clonotype was observed at least ten times. This sequence joins TRBV30 and TRBJ1-1; 8 nucleotides match TRBD1. Germline V gene data show CDR1 as GTSNPN and CDR2 as SVGIG (reference sequence). V shed 7 bases, J shed 0 bases, and the junction held 10 bases outside the gene matches. The CDR3 is made up of 15 amino acids. The CDR3 sequence is CASVDRGRVNTEAFF. CDR3 nucleotides: TGTGCCTCCGTCGACAGGGGCCGCGTGAACACTGAAGCTTTCTTT.

Many counts were recorded for this clonotype. The chain is built from TRBV28 and TRBJ1-3; 8 nucleotides align to TRBD1. V lost 4 bases and J lost 3; bases outside the gene matches: 8. Looked up from germline, CDR1 is MDHEN and CDR2 is SYDVKM. CDR3 size: 16 residues. In DNA, the CDR3 is TGTGCCAGCAGTTCCCTGGACAGGGTGGTTGGAAACACCATATATTTT. This sequence encodes CASSSLDRVVGNTIYF.

The gene calls are TRBV12-5 and TRBJ2-5, with 10 nucleotides matching TRBD2. CDR1 LGHNT and CDR2 FRNRAP come from the germline V gene. The CDR3 extends over 15 amino acids. The V segment lost 7 bases and the J segment 2 bases; nucleotides outside the gene matches: 7. This chain's CDR3 is CASVPGLAEQETQYF. The DNA for the CDR3 is TGTGCTAGTGTCCCTGGACTAGCGGAACAAGAGACCCAGTACTTC.

This clonotype has at least ten counts. The J gene is TRBJ1-4, the V gene TRBV30; D gene unclear. The CDR3 runs to 18 residues. Trimming removed 0 bases from V and 6 bases from J, with 23 bases in between. The germline V gene has CDR1 GTSNPN and CDR2 SVGIG (reference sequence). The DNA for the CDR3 is TGTGCCTGGAGTGTACGGTTCGGACTGAGCGGCTCTCATGAAAAACTGTTTTTT. It encodes CAWSVRFGLSGSHEKLFF.

This clonotype was counted at least ten times. The rearrangement uses TRBV5-1 and TRBJ2-7, with 7 bases identical to TRBD2. The CDR3 length is 14 residues. Looked up from germline, CDR1 is SGHRS and CDR2 is YFSETQ. V was clipped by 4 bases and J by 4 bases; unmatched bases: 8. The CDR3 region is CASSEAGVGYEQYF. As DNA, the CDR3 is TGCGCCAGCAGCGAGGCGGGAGTAGGGTACGAGCAGTACTTC.

This clonotype was observed a few times. This sequence joins TRBV10-2 and TRBJ1-2; D remains unclear. The CDR3 length is 19 residues. The germline V gene encodes CDR1 WSHSY and CDR2 SAAADI. V dropped 3 bases and J dropped 0 bases, with 23 bases sitting between them. CDR3 nucleotide sequence: TGCGCCAGCAGTGATAGTACCCCCGTCAGCTCCTTATCTAACTATGGCTACACCTTC. It encodes CASSDSTPVSSLSNYGYTF.

This clonotype appeared a few times. The chain recombines TRBV7-2 with TRBJ2-1; 8 bases are shared with TRBD1. The germline V gene has CDR1 SGHTA and CDR2 FQGNSA. The trim removed 4 bases at V and 1 base at J, leaving 15 bases unmatched. This CDR3 has 19 amino acids. The CDR3 nucleotides are TGTGCCAGCAGCTCAAGACAGGGGAGGAGCTGGGGGTCCTACAATGAGCAGTTCTTC. Its protein is CASSSRQGRSWGSYNEQFF.

This clonotype appeared a few times. The chain combines TRBV12-3 or TRBV12-4 with TRBJ1-2; D perhaps matches TRBD1 (5 bases). This CDR3 comprises 15 residues. Deletions cut 5 bases from V and 0 bases from J, with 13 bases between. CDR3 in amino acids: CASSGPGVTNYGYTF. The CDR3 coding sequence is TGTGCCAGCAGTGGCCCGGGGGTCACTAACTATGGCTACACCTTC.

Ten or more counts support this clonotype. The chain employs TRBV5-5 and TRBJ2-1, with D uncertain. The CDR3 length is 15 residues. Trimming took 4 bases from V and 0 from J, leaving 11 bases between them. Germline assignment: CDR1 SGHKS and CDR2 YYEKEE (reference sequence). CDR3 DNA: TGTGCCAGCAGCCCCGACTCGAGCTCCTACAATGAGCAGTTCTTC. Its translation: CASSPDSSSYNEQFF.

The chain employs TRBV2 and TRBJ2-7, with 14 positions matching TRBD2. CDR3 length: 16 residues. The V gene's germline CDR1 is SNHLY and CDR2 FYNNEI. The V and J ends lost 5 bases and 3 bases, in that order; junction bases with no gene match: 6. The CDR3 here is CASSKLGTSGSYEQYF. In DNA, the CDR3 is TGTGCCAGCAGTAAACTCGGGACTAGCGGGAGCTACGAGCAGTACTTC.

The sample holds many counts of this clonotype. The chain recombines TRBV2 with TRBJ2-1; D remains ambiguous. This CDR3 has 13 amino acids. Germline V CDR1 and CDR2: SNHLY, FYNNEI. V was trimmed by 6 bases and J by 7 bases, leaving 13 bases between them. The CDR3 region is CASSPLALNEQFF. For the CDR3, the DNA is TGTGCCAGCAGCCCCCTTGCCCTAAATGAGCAGTTCTTC.

This clonotype was observed at least ten times. The J gene is TRBJ2-5, the V gene TRBV2; no firm D call. Trimming took off 2 bases at V and 4 bases at J, with 8 bases between the two ends. The CDR3 contains 13 residues. Germline-derived CDR1 and CDR2 are SNHLY and FYNNEI. The CDR3 is CASSEWSGETQYF. As DNA, the CDR3 is TGTGCCAGCAGTGAATGGTCCGGAGAGACCCAGTACTTC.

This clonotype was recorded many times. The V and J genes are TRBV3-1 and TRBJ2-3; D is ambiguous. The CDR3 totals 13 residues. V shed 5 bases and J shed 3 bases, with 9 bases lying between them. The germline CDR1 and CDR2 sequences are LGHDT and YNNKEL (reference sequence). In DNA, the CDR3 is TGTGCCAGCAGCATTGGCAGTACAGATACGCAGTATTTT. Protein: CASSIGSTDTQYF.

There are a few counts of this clonotype. A read error may account for a junction end that differs from germline. As DNA, the CDR3 is TGTGCCAACAGCTTAGGGGCAGGGACAGATACGCAGTATTTT. The encoded protein is CANSLGAGTDTQYF. The gene calls are TRBV7-6 and TRBJ2-3; TRBD1 might be the D (5 bases). This CDR3 is 14 amino acids long. Germline CDR1 reads SGHVS; CDR2 reads FNYEAQ.

The table lists this clonotype with a few counts. The V call is TRBV25-1, the J call TRBJ2-3; possible D gene TRBD2, 5 bases. In germline, CDR1 is MGHDK, CDR2 SYGVNS. CDR3 size: 17 residues. The ends were cut back, 1 base at V and 2 bases at J, with 16 bases in the middle. CDR3 amino acids: CASSEWPPRATTDTQYF. The CDR3 bases are TGTGCCAGCAGTGAATGGCCTCCGCGGGCAACCACAGATACGCAGTATTTT.

This clonotype was counted ten times or more. J is TRBJ2-1 and V is TRBV3-1, with a tentative D call TRBD2 (5 bases). The CDR3 runs to 15 residues. With 2 bases removed from V and 0 bases from J, the gap between germline ends came to 8 bases. Germline V gives CDR1 LGHDT, CDR2 YNNKEL (reference sequence). For the CDR3, the DNA is TGTGCCAGCAGCCAACAACTAGACTCCTACAATGAGCAGTTCTTC. Translation gives CASSQQLDSYNEQFF.

In this sample, this clonotype turned up a few times. The chain employs TRBV5-1 and TRBJ2-2, with 11 bases lining up with TRBD2. The CDR3 contains 20 residues. Per the germline V gene, CDR1 is SGHRS and CDR2 is YFSETQ. V was pared by 0 bases and J by 4 bases, with 14 bases of the junction left unmatched. The DNA for the CDR3 is TGCGCCAGCAGCTTGGCTAGCGGGAGGATTTCGCCACGTGGCACCGGGGAGCTGTTTTTT. Its translation is CASSLASGRISPRGTGELFF.